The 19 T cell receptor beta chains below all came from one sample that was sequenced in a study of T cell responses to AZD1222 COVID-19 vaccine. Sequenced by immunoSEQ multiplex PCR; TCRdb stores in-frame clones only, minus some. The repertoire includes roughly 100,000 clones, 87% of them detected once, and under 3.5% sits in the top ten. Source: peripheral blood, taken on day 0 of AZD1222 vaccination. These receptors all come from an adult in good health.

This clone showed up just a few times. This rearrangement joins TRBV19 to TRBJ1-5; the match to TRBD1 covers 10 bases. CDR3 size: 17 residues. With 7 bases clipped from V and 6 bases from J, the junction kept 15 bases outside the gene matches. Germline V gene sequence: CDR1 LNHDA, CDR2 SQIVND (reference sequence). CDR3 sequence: CASTGTGAFERSQPQHF. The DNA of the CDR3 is TGTGCCAGTACTGGGACAGGGGCCTTCGAACGCAGTCAGCCCCAGCATTTT. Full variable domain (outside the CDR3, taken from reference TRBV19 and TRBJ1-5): DGGITQSPKYLFRKEGQNVTLSCEQNLNHDAMYWYRQDPGQGLRLIYYSQIVNDFQKGDIAEGYSVSREKKESFPLTVTSAQKNPTAFYLCASTGTGAFERSQPQHFGDGTRLSIL.

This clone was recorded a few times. The DNA for the CDR3 is TGTGCCAGCAGCCGACCCCGGGGGGAGAACACTGAAGCTTTCTTT. This translates into CASSRPRGENTEAFF. The chain carries TRBV7-9 and TRBJ1-1; possible D gene TRBD1, 5 bases. Germline CDR1 reads SEHNR; CDR2 reads FQNEAQ (reference sequence). The CDR3 is 15 residues long. Trimming removed 5 bases from V and 1 base from J, with 14 bases in between. Filled out from reference TRBV7-9 and TRBJ1-1, the complete variable domain reads DTGVSQNPRHKITKRGQNVTFRCDPISEHNRLYWYRQTLGQGPEFLTYFQNEAQLEKSRLLSDRFSAERPKGSFSTLEIQRTEQGDSAMYLCASSRPRGENTEAFFGQGTRLTVV.

DNA for the CDR3: TGTGCCAGCCACCGGAGCGGGGGGTACAATGAGCAGTTCTTC. Residues: CASHRSGGYNEQFF. This chain uses TRBV7-2 with TRBJ2-1; 9 positions agree with TRBD2. This CDR3 has 14 amino acids. The trim removed 8 bases at V and 4 bases at J, leaving 6 bases unmatched. Germline V lookup: CDR1 SGHTA, CDR2 FQGNSA.

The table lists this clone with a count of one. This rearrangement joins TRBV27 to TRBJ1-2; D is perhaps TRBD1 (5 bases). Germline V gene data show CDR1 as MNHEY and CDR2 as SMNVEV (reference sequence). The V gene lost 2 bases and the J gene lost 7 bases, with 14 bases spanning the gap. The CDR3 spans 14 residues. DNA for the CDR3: TGTGCCAGCAGTTTAGGGACCGGGACCACTGGCTACACCTTC. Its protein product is CASSLGTGTTGYTF.

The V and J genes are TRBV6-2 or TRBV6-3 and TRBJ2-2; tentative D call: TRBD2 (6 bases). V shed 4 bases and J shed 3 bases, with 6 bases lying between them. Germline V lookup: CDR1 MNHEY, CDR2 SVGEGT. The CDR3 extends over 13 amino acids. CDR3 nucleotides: TGTGCCAGCAGTTCGGGGGACACCGGGGAGCTGTTTTTT. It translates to CASSSGDTGELFF.

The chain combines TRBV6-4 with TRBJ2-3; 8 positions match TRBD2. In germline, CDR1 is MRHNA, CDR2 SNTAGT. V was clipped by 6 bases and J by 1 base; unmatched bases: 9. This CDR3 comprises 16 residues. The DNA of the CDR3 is TGTGCCAGCAGCCCCCAAGGGCGGGGGGGCACAGATACGCAGTATTTT. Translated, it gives CASSPQGRGGTDTQYF.

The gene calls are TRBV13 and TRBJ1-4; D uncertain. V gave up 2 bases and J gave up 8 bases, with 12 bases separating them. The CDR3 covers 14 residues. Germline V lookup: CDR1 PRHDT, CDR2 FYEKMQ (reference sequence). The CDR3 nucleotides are TGTGCCAGCAGCTTAAAGGGTCTTGGAGAAAAACTGTTTTTT. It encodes CASSLKGLGEKLFF.

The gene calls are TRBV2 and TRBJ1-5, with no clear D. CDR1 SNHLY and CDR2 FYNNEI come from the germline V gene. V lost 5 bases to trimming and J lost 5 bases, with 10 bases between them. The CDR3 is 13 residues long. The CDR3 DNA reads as TGTGCCAGCAGTCAGGACGGTTATCAGCCCCAGCATTTT. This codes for CASSQDGYQPQHF.

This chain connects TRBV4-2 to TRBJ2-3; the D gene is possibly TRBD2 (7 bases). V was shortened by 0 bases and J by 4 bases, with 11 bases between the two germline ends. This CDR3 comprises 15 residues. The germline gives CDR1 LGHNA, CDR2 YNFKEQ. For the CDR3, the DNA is TGTGCCAGCAGCCAAGAGGGGGGGCACTCAGATACGCAGTATTTT. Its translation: CASSQEGGHSDTQYF.

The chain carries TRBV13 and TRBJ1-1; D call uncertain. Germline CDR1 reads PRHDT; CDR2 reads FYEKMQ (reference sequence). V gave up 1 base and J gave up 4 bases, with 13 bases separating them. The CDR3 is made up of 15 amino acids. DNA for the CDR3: TGTGCCAGCAGCTTAGACGGAGGGTCGGTCACTGAAGCTTTCTTT. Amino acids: CASSLDGGSVTEAFF.

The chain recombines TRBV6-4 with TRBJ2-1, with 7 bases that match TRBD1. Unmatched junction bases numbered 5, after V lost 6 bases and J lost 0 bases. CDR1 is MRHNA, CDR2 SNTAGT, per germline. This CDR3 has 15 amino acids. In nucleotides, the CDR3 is TGTGCCAGCAGCAGAGACAGGGTCTCCTACAATGAGCAGTTCTTC. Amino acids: CASSRDRVSYNEQFF.

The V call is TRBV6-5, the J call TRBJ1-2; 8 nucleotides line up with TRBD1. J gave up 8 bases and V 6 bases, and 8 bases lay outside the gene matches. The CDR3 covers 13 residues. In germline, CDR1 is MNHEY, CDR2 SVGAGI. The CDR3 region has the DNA TGTGCCAGCAGGGGACAGGCGGTATGGGGCTACACCTTC. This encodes CASRGQAVWGYTF.

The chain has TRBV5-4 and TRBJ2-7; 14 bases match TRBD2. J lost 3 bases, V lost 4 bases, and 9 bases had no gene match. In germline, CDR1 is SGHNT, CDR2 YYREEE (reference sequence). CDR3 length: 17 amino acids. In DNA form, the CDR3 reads TGTGCCAGCAGCCGCGGACTAGCGGGGGGCCGGAACTACGAGCAGTACTTC. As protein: CASSRGLAGGRNYEQYF. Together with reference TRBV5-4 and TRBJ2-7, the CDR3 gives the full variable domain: ETGVTQSPTHLIKTRGQQVTLRCSSQSGHNTVSWYQQALGQGPQFIFQYYREEENGRGNFPPRFSGLQFPNYSSELNVNALELDDSALYLCASSRGLAGGRNYEQYFGPGTRLTVT.

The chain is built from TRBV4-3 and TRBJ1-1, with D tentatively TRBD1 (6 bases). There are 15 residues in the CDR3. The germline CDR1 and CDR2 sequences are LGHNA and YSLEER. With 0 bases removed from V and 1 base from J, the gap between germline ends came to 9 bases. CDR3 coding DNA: TGCGCCAGCAGCCAAGAAACAGGGAGGAACACTGAAGCTTTCTTT. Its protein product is CASSQETGRNTEAFF.

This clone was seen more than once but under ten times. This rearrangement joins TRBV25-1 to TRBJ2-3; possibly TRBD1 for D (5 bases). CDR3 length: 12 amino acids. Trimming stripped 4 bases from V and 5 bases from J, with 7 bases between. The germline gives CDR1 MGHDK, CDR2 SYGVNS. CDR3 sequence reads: CASSGRGDTQYF. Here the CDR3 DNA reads TGTGCCAGCAGTGGTAGGGGAGATACGCAGTATTTT. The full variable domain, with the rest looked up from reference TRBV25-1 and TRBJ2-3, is EADIYQTPRYLVIGTGKKITLECSQTMGHDKMYWYQQDPGMELHLIHYSYGVNSTEKGDLSSESTVSRIRTEHFPLTLESARPSHTSQYLCASSGRGDTQYFGPGTRLTVL.

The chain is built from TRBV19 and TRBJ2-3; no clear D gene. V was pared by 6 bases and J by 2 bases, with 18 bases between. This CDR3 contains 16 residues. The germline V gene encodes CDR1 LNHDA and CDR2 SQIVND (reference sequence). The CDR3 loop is CASSLVATSATDTQYF. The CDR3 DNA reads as TGTGCCAGTAGCCTAGTTGCGACCTCGGCCACAGATACGCAGTATTTT.

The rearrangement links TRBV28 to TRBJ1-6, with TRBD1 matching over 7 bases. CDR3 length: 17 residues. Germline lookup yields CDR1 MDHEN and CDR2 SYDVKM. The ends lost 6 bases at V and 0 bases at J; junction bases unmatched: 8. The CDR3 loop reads CASSLSQGRSYNSPLHF. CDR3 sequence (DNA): TGTGCCAGCAGCCTCTCACAGGGGCGCTCCTATAATTCACCCCTCCACTTT.

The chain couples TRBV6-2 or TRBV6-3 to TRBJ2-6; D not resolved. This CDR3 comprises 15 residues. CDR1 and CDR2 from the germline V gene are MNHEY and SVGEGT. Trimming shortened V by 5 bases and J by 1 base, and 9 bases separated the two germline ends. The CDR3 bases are TGTGCCAGCAGTCGAGACTTTTCTGGGGCCAACGTCCTGACTTTC. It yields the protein CASSRDFSGANVLTF.

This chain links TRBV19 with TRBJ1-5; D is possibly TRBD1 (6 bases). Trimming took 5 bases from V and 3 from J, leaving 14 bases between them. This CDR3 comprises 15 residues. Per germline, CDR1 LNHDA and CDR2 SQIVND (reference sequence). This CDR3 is CASSLQQGNNQPQHF. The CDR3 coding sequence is TGTGCCAGTAGTTTACAACAGGGAAACAATCAGCCCCAGCATTTT.